This record covers a single TCR beta chain. At one end the junction does not follow the germline gene, possibly because of a read error. CDR3 length: 16 amino acids. Germline-derived CDR1 and CDR2 are MDHEN and SYDVKM. This record belongs to a study of shared clonotypes between healthy human individuals. The overall study: Used for every donor were three CD4 naive, three CD4 memory, two CD8 naive and one CD8 memory plate.

Assay used: immunoSEQ multiplex PCR; TCRdb lists only in-frame clones, some missing. Among about 1.4 million clones listed, around 95% were seen once. The clonotype was recovered from a man aged 25-40 years in good health. The sample taken for sequencing was naive CD4+ T cells sorted from blood. Subset defined: CD45RA+ positively selected. This chain links TRBV28 with TRBJ1-5, with D unclear. The CDR3 sequence is CASSAQSGFSSQPQHF. CDR3 nucleotide sequence: TGTGCCAGCAGTGCCCAATCCGGGTTTAGCAGTCAGCCCCAGCATTTT.